The 10 T cell receptor beta chains presented below share a single source sample, sequenced in a study of blood T cell repertoires in COVID-19. Sequencing was performed with immunoSEQ multiplex PCR; in TCRdb, only in-frame clones are kept and a portion is missing. Among 140,000 to 150,000 clones listed, about 89% were seen once. The sample taken for sequencing was peripheral blood. The receptor set was obtained from a man in his sixties with active or convalescent COVID-19.

The CDR3 sequence: CASSYRRDRGAGELFF. Written as DNA, the CDR3 is TGTGCCAGCAGCTATCGCCGGGACAGGGGGGCCGGGGAGCTGTTTTTT. This chain connects TRBV11-2 to TRBJ2-2; 11 nucleotides line up with TRBD1. The CDR3 has 16 residues. Germline loops: CDR1 SGHAT, CDR2 FQNNGV. After removal of 4 bases from V and 6 bases from J, the junction contained 7 bases not matched to a gene.

The chain has TRBV27 and TRBJ1-2; the D gene is possibly TRBD1 (5 bases). The V end lost 4 bases, the J end lost 3 bases, and 12 bases lay between the germline ends. CDR1 is MNHEY, CDR2 SMNVEV, per germline (reference sequence). CDR3 length: 14 amino acids. The CDR3 coding sequence is TGTGCCAGCAGTTCCCAGGGTGTTGACTATGGCTACACCTTC. Protein product: CASSSQGVDYGYTF.

The chain carries TRBV3-1 (or the pseudogene TRBV3-2) and TRBJ2-4; 8 bases are a match to TRBD2. V lost 1 base, J lost 0 bases, and 5 bases stayed unmatched. The CDR3 spans 17 residues. Germline lookup yields CDR1 LGHDT and CDR2 YNNKEL (reference sequence). CDR3 sequence: CASSQGGLVKAKNIQYF. DNA for the CDR3: TGTGCCAGCAGCCAAGGGGGACTAGTTAAAGCCAAAAACATTCAGTACTTC.

This clone occurred a few times. V usage is TRBV28 and J usage is TRBJ2-5, with 11 bases lining up with TRBD2. The CDR3 has 14 residues. Germline-derived CDR1 and CDR2 are MDHEN and SYDVKM. Trimming took 6 bases from V and 6 from J; bases not matched to a gene: 6. The CDR3 here is CASRVSGGAQTQYF. The CDR3 DNA reads as TGTGCCAGCAGGGTTAGCGGGGGGGCCCAGACCCAGTACTTC.

This chain connects TRBV9 to TRBJ1-6, with 7 bases identical to TRBD1. The V segment lost 4 bases and the J segment 7 bases; nucleotides outside the gene matches: 11. The germline V gene has CDR1 SGDLS and CDR2 YYNGEE. The CDR3 is 16 amino acids. The CDR3 DNA follows: TGTGCCAGCAGCCCCCACTCCGGGACAGCCAATTCACCCCTCCACTTT. Translation gives CASSPHSGTANSPLHF.

V is TRBV6-5 and J is TRBJ1-5, with 10 bases identical to TRBD1. CDR3 size: 16 residues. J was trimmed by 4 bases and V by 4 bases; bases with no gene match: 7. CDR1 MNHEY and CDR2 SVGAGI come from the germline V gene. In nucleotides, the CDR3 is TGTGCCAGCAGTTCTTCCGGACAGGGGGTAAATCAGCCCCAGCATTTT. The encoded protein is CASSSSGQGVNQPQHF.

V usage is TRBV28 and J usage is TRBJ1-5, with 7 nucleotides matching TRBD1. The CDR3 contains 15 residues. V gave up 6 bases and J gave up 7 bases; unmatched junction bases: 12. Germline CDR1 reads MDHEN; CDR2 reads SYDVKM. Here the CDR3 DNA reads TGTGCCAGCAGCCCGGGACAGAACTATTTCCAGCCCCAGCATTTT. This codes for CASSPGQNYFQPQHF.

This chain links TRBV9 with TRBJ2-2, with D possibly TRBD2 on 5 matching bases. Trimming stripped 4 bases from V and 0 bases from J, with 10 bases between. The germline CDR1 and CDR2 sequences are SGDLS and YYNGEE. This CDR3 comprises 15 residues. CDR3: CASSLAGTNTGELFF. The DNA for the CDR3 is TGTGCCAGCAGCCTAGCCGGGACGAACACCGGGGAGCTGTTTTTT.

The chain joins TRBV24-1 to TRBJ1-3, with D perhaps matching TRBD1 (5 bases). CDR3 length: 16 amino acids. CDR1 and CDR2 (germline): KGHDR, SFDVKD. Trimming left V 4 bases short and J 2 bases short, with 14 bases between. For the CDR3, the DNA is TGTGCCACCAGTGACCCAGGGTTCGGCCCTGGAAACACCATATATTTT. It codes for CATSDPGFGPGNTIYF.

V usage is TRBV6-2 or TRBV6-3 and J usage is TRBJ2-1, with 7 bases fitting TRBD1. Germline V gene sequence: CDR1 MNHEY, CDR2 SVGEGT. CDR3 length: 12 residues. V was clipped by 6 bases and J by 12 bases; unmatched bases: 8. CDR3 sequence reads: CASSVMRDRQFF. CDR3 nucleotide sequence: TGTGCCAGCAGCGTGATGAGGGACAGGCAGTTCTTC.